A selection of T cell receptor beta chains follows, all from one sample in a study of identifying expanded T cells in peripheral blood. Repertoires were generated with immunoSEQ multiplex PCR, while TCRdb's copy carries only in-frame clones and drops some. The sample records over 70,000 clones, approximately 90% being singletons. Material for sequencing was blood. These receptors were obtained from a person between 18 and 75 years old in good health. The CDR3 runs from the conserved cysteine through the conserved F or W. A D gene is named only where the DNA matches it firmly. Only some rows state a clone size, as once, few, many or a class for expanded clones.

.,TRBJ2-1,TRBV6-5,.,CASSHGSYNEQFF,TGTGCCAGCAGTCACGGGAGTTACAATGAGCAGTTCTTC
.,TRBJ2-1,TRBV11-3,TRBD2,CASSLVTSGYNEQFF,TGTGCCAGCAGCTTAGTGACTAGCGGATACAATGAGCAGTTCTTC
.,TRBJ2-7,TRBV9,TRBD1,CASSVGQGDYEQYF,TGTGCCAGCAGCGTAGGACAGGGGGACTACGAGCAGTACTTC
.,TRBJ2-5,TRBV5-6,.,CASSQGGVQETQYF,TGTGCCAGCAGCCAGGGCGGGGTCCAAGAGACCCAGTACTTC
.,TRBJ1-6,TRBV6-5,.,CASSYLTAPTLHF,TGTGCCAGCAGTTACTTGACCGCTCCGACCCTCCACTTT
.,TRBJ2-3,TRBV5-1,.,CASSLELVDTQYF,TGCGCCAGCAGCTTGGAGCTCGTCGATACGCAGTATTTT
.,TRBJ1-1,TRBV11-2,.,CASSLTGNTEAFF,TGTGCCAGCAGCCTTACAGGGAACACTGAAGCTTTCTTT
.,TRBJ1-6,TRBV30,.,CACKPQVFVGSPLHF,TGTGCCTGCAAACCTCAGGTTTTTGTAGGATCACCCCTCCACTTT
.,TRBJ2-7,TRBV7-9,.,CASSLPGSGHEQYF,TGTGCCAGCAGCTTACCCGGGTCCGGCCACGAGCAGTACTTC
.,TRBJ2-3,TRBV14,.,CASSRSRADTQYF,TGTGCCAGCAGCCGTTCTCGCGCAGATACGCAGTATTTT
.,TRBJ1-5,TRBV19,TRBD1,CASSISGQDQPQHF,TGTGCCAGTAGTATCTCGGGACAGGATCAGCCCCAGCATTTT
.,TRBJ1-3,TRBV18,.,CASSPGGTGNTIYF,TGTGCCAGCTCACCGGGGGGAACTGGAAACACCATATATTTT
.,TRBJ2-2,TRBV11-2,.,CASSLGRGGALAGELFF,TGTGCCAGCAGCTTAGGGAGAGGAGGGGCTCTCGCCGGGGAGCTGTTTTTT
.,TRBJ2-3,TRBV6-1,TRBD2,CASSVGLAGSDTQYF,TGTGCCAGCAGTGTCGGACTAGCGGGGTCAGATACGCAGTATTTT
.,TRBJ2-5,TRBV7-6,TRBD1,CASSLVTGGARGTQYF,TGTGCCAGCAGCTTAGTAACAGGGGGCGCAAGGGGGACCCAGTACTTC
.,TRBJ1-1,TRBV9,.,CASSVGTHINTEAFF,TGTGCCAGCAGCGTCGGGACACATATAAACACTGAAGCTTTCTTT
.,TRBJ1-1,TRBV9,.,CASTDSLQGAGTEAFF,TGTGCCAGCACCGACTCCTTACAGGGCGCTGGGACTGAAGCTTTCTTT
once,TRBJ2-3,TRBV7-2,.,CASSLAGRDTQYF,TGTGCCAGCAGCTTAGCTGGGAGGGATACGCAGTATTTT
.,TRBJ2-2,TRBV7-2,TRBD1,CASSPFRTGGLPGELFF,TGTGCCAGCAGCCCCTTCCGGACAGGGGGCCTTCCCGGGGAGCTGTTTTTT
.,TRBJ1-1,TRBV6-5,.,CASSYDLVATEAFF,TGTGCCAGCAGTTACGACTTAGTGGCCACTGAAGCTTTCTTT
.,TRBJ1-6,TRBV27,TRBD1,CASSAGTDARSPLHF,TGTGCCAGCAGCGCCGGGACAGACGCTCGTTCACCCCTCCACTTT
.,TRBJ1-4,TRBV18,TRBD1,CASSPTTGGGEKLFF,TGTGCCAGCTCACCAACGACAGGGGGTGGTGAAAAACTGTTTTTT
.,TRBJ1-4,TRBV14,.,CASSQGGEKLFF,TGTGCCAGCAGCCAAGGCGGTGAAAAACTGTTTTTT
.,TRBJ2-3,TRBV7-2,TRBD2,CASRDPAGGPTDTQYF,TGTGCCAGCAGGGACCCAGCGGGGGGGCCTACAGATACGCAGTATTTT
once,TRBJ2-3,TRBV11-3,.,CASSLSQVMDTQYF,TGTGCCAGCAGTCTTTCACAGGTTATGGATACGCAGTATTTT
.,TRBJ1-6,TRBV18,.,CASSPPGGVRTNSPLHF,TGTGCCAGCTCACCACCGGGGGGGGTAAGGACAAATTCACCCCTCCACTTT
once,TRBJ1-5,TRBV6-5,.,CASSSRRNQPQHF,TGTGCCAGCAGTTCACGCAGAAATCAGCCCCAGCATTTT
.,TRBJ1-5,TRBV7-9,TRBD1,CASSLQGGSPQHF,TGTGCCAGCAGCTTACAGGGGGGATCGCCCCAGCATTTT
.,TRBJ2-3,TRBV28,TRBD2,CASSSERGGTDTQYF,TGTGCCAGCAGTTCTGAGCGGGGAGGCACAGATACGCAGTATTTT
.,TRBJ1-1,TRBV28,.,CASSLIGEAFF,TGTGCCAGCAGTTTAATTGGTGAAGCTTTCTTT
.,TRBJ1-6,TRBV7-2,TRBD1,CASSYRGRVWSPLHF,TGTGCCAGCAGCTACAGGGGGCGGGTGTGGTCACCCCTCCACTTT
.,TRBJ2-7,TRBV28,.,CASSFPPYEQYF,TGTGCCAGCAGTTTCCCCCCCTACGAGCAGTACTTC
.,TRBJ1-1,TRBV5-1,.,CASRLTNTEAFF,TGCGCCAGCAGGTTGACAAACACTGAAGCTTTCTTT
.,TRBJ2-7,TRBV6-5,.,CASSYSREAGESKQYF,TGTGCCAGCAGTTACTCGAGGGAAGCAGGGGAATCCAAGCAGTACTTC
few,TRBJ2-7,TRBV7-7,TRBD2,CASSLGPAGDYEQYF,TGTGCCAGCAGCTTAGGTCCAGCGGGGGACTACGAGCAGTACTTC
.,TRBJ1-3,TRBV5-1,.,CASSLVTASGNTIYF,TGCGCCAGCAGCTTGGTGACAGCCTCTGGAAACACCATATATTTT
.,TRBJ2-7,TRBV27,.,CASSLSMGGLTYEQYF,TGTGCCAGCAGTTTATCGATGGGGGGCCTTACCTACGAGCAGTACTTC
.,TRBJ2-3,TRBV5-1,.,CASSGDARGPTDTQYF,TGCGCCAGCAGCGGTGACGCCCGGGGCCCCACAGATACGCAGTATTTT
once,TRBJ2-3,TRBV13,.,CASSLGPQDTQYF,TGTGCCAGCAGCTTAGGCCCGCAGGATACGCAGTATTTT
.,TRBJ1-5,TRBV2,.,CASSGPNEPQHF,TGTGCCAGCAGCGGACCGAACGAGCCCCAGCATTTT
.,TRBJ1-3,TRBV19,.,CASSTDRGNTIYF,TGTGCCAGTAGCACAGACAGGGGAAACACCATATATTTT
.,TRBJ2-3,TRBV4-2,.,CASSQDRGSGTDTQYF,TGTGCCAGCAGCCAAGATCGGGGTAGCGGCACAGATACGCAGTATTTT
.,TRBJ2-5,TRBV4-1,TRBD2,CASSQGRTSGEETQYF,TGCGCCAGCAGCCAAGGAAGGACTAGCGGGGAAGAGACCCAGTACTTC
.,TRBJ1-1,TRBV27,.,CASSLSGEGNTEAFF,TGTGCCAGCAGTTTATCAGGGGAGGGGAACACTGAAGCTTTCTTT
.,TRBJ2-3,TRBV6-6,TRBD2,CASSFGGAVDTQYF,TGTGCCAGCAGTTTCGGGGGGGCCGTAGATACGCAGTATTTT
.,TRBJ1-1,TRBV11-2,.,CASSSAHLAGSNTEAFF,TGTGCCAGCAGCTCGGCTCATTTGGCAGGGTCGAACACTGAAGCTTTCTTT
.,TRBJ2-7,TRBV19,.,CASSSPIAGPYSYEQYF,TGTGCCAGTAGTTCGCCCATAGCAGGACCATACTCCTACGAGCAGTACTTC
once,TRBJ1-3,TRBV11-2,.,CASSLFGGAEDTIYF,TGTGCCAGCAGCCTTTTTGGGGGGGCAGAGGACACCATATATTTT
few,TRBJ1-2,TRBV7-2,TRBD1,CASSLYTPTGRIRARGYTF,TGTGCCAGCAGCTTATATACGCCGACAGGGCGGATAAGGGCGCGCGGCTACACCTTC
once,TRBJ1-1,TRBV5-6,.,CASSLVLEKAFF,TGTGCCAGCAGCTTGGTTCTAGAAAAAGCTTTCTTT
.,TRBJ2-2,TRBV7-9,.,CASSPPTLNTNTGELFF,TGTGCCAGCAGCCCCCCAACCCTAAACACGAACACCGGGGAGCTGTTTTTT
once,TRBJ1-6,TRBV7-9,.,CASSLEFWGVDSHNSPLHF,TGTGCCAGCAGCTTAGAGTTCTGGGGGGTGGACAGCCATAATTCACCCCTCCACTTT
.,TRBJ1-6,TRBV19,.,CASSIGGRGNSPLHF,TGTGCCAGTAGTATTGGAGGTAGAGGTAATTCACCCCTCCACTTT
.,TRBJ2-5,TRBV5-1,.,CASSWGAEETQYF,TGCGCCAGCAGTTGGGGGGCCGAAGAGACCCAGTACTTC
few,TRBJ1-5,TRBV10-2,.,CASSESRWANQPQHF,TGCGCCAGCAGTGAGTCTCGATGGGCCAATCAGCCCCAGCATTTT
.,TRBJ1-5,TRBV2,.,CASTSGAQPQHF,TGTGCCAGCACCTCGGGGGCCCAGCCCCAGCATTTT
.,TRBJ1-1,TRBV6-5,.,CASSETVFTEAFF,TGTGCCAGCAGCGAAACAGTTTTCACTGAAGCTTTCTTT
few,TRBJ2-3,TRBV5-1,TRBD2,CASSTLTSGVPDTQYF,TGCGCCAGCAGCACGCTGACTAGCGGGGTACCAGATACGCAGTATTTT